This TCR beta chain was identified in a study of long-term antiretroviral therapy in people with HIV. Whole-study findings and limits: The range of CDR3 lengths in HIV repertoires proved narrower than that found in controls. Relative to transplant donor controls, diversity remained lower despite increasing after ART.

This CDR3 region has 12 residues. Germline V gene sequence: CDR1 LNHNV, CDR2 YYDKDF (reference sequence). Version v3.0 of the immunoSEQ assay was performed at survey level. TCRdb's copy holds only in-frame clones and misses some; the assay was immunoSEQ multiplex PCR. The sample shows 35,000 to 40,000 clones, approximately 85% of them seen only once. A note on this clone: Its specificity is not known. One junction end disagrees with the germline gene, perhaps due to a read error.

The receptor was derived from a man aged 18-30 years with HIV. The starting material was unsorted PBMCs, obtained 2.2 years after starting antiretroviral therapy. The chain has TRBV15 and TRBJ1-1; D gene uncertain. CDR3 in DNA: TGTGCCACCCGCAGTTACCGGAGCGAAGCTTTCTTT. This sequence encodes CATRSYRSEAFF. Complete variable domain (other parts from reference TRBV15 and TRBJ1-1): DAMVIQNPRYQVTQFGKPVTLSCSQTLNHNVMYWYQQKSSQAPKLLFHYYDKDFNNEADTPDNFQSRRPNTSFCFLDIRSPGLGDTAMYLCATRSYRSEAFFGQGTRLTVV.